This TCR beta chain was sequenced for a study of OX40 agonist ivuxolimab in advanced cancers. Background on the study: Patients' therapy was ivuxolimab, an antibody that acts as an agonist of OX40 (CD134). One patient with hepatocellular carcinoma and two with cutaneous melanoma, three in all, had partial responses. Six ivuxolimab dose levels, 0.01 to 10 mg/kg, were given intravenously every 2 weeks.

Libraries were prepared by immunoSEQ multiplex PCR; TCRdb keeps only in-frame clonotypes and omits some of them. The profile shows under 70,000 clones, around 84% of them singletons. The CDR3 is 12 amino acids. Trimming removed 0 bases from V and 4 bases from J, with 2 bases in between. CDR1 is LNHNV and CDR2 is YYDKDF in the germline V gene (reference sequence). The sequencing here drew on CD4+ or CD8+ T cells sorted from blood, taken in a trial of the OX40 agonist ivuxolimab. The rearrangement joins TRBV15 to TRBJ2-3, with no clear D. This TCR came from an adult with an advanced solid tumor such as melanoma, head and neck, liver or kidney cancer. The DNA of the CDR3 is TGTGCCACCAGCAGAGACCCAGATACGCAGTATTTT. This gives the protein CATSRDPDTQYF.